The 5 T cell receptor beta chains below all came from one sample that was sequenced in a study of shared clonotypes between healthy human individuals. Profiled with immunoSEQ multiplex PCR; TCRdb holds only in-frame clones, not every one. The sample has some 1 million clones; under 80% are singletons. The specimen sequenced was memory CD4+ T cells sorted from blood. The sample's subset: CD45RA-negative fraction. All receptors come from a man between 18 and 29 years old in good health.

In DNA form, the CDR3 reads TGTGCCAGCAGTTTTGACAGGGTTATCACAGATACGCAGTATTTT. Protein product: CASSFDRVITDTQYF. This rearrangement joins TRBV7-8 to TRBJ2-3; 7 nucleotides align to TRBD1. CDR1 is SGHVS and CDR2 is FQNEAQ in the germline V gene. CDR3 length: 15 amino acids. V was pared by 6 bases and J by 2 bases, with 8 bases of the junction left unmatched.

The CDR3 loop is CASSDERGWLDTGELFF. The CDR3, as DNA: TGCGCCAGCAGCGATGAACGGGGGTGGTTGGACACCGGGGAGCTGTTTTTT. The chain uses TRBV4-1 and TRBJ2-2; perhaps TRBD2 as D (6 bases). Germline V CDR1 and CDR2: MGHRA, YSYEKL. V shed 5 bases and J shed 3 bases, with 19 bases lying between them. The CDR3 has 17 amino acids.

A remark on this clone: Other nucleotide sequences from this sample produce the same CDR3. The chain has TRBV30 and TRBJ2-5; no clear D gene. The CDR3 totals 12 residues. The V end lost 3 bases, the J end lost 5 bases, and 10 bases lay between the germline ends. Germline V CDR1 and CDR2: GTSNPN, SVGIG (reference sequence). The CDR3 DNA reads as TGTGCCTGGAGCCCCTTAGGGGAGACCCAGTACTTC. It is translated as CAWSPLGETQYF.

Regarding this clone: The sample contains more than one DNA sequence encoding this CDR3. The J gene is TRBJ2-3, the V gene TRBV6-1; D tentatively fits TRBD1 or TRBD2 (6 bases each). V lost 1 base and J lost 6, with 8 bases in between. The CDR3 runs 13 residues. Germline CDR1 reads MNHNS; CDR2 reads SASEGT. The CDR3 DNA is TGTGCCAGCAGTGAAGGGGGGGCCGATACGCAGTATTTT. Protein: CASSEGGADTQYF.

V usage is TRBV7-2 and J usage is TRBJ2-5; D ambiguous. The CDR3 sequence is 13 residues long. V was clipped by 1 base and J by 4 bases, with 7 bases between them. Germline CDR1 SGHTA, CDR2 FQGNSA. The CDR3 region has the DNA TGTGCCAGCAGCTTAGGGGTCACAGAGACCCAGTACTTC. Encoded protein: CASSLGVTETQYF.